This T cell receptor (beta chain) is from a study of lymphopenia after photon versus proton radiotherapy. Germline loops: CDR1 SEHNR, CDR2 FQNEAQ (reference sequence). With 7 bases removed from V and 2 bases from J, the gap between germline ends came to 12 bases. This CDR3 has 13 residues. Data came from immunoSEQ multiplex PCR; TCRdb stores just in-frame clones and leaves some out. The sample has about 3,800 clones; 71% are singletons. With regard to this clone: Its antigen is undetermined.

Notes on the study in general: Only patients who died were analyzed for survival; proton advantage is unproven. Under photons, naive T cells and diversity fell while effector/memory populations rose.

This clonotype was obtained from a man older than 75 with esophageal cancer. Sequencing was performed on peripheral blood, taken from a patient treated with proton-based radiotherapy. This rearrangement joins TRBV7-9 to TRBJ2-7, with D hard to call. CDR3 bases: TGTGCCAGCACGCCTCGCAGAGCCTACGAGCAGTACTTC. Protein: CASTPRRAYEQYF.